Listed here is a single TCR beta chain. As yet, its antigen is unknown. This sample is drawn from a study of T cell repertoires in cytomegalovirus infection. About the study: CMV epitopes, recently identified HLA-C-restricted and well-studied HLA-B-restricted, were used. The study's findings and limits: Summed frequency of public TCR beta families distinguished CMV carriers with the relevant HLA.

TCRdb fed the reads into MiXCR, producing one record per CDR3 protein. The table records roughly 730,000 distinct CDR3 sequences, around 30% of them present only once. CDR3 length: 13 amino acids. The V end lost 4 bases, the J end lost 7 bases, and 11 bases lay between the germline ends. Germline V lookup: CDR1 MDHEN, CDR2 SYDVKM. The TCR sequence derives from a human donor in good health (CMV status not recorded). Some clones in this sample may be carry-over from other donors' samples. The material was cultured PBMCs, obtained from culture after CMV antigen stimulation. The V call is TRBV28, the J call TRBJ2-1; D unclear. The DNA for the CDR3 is TGTGCCAGCAGTTCTCCAGGTTTTAATGAGCAGTTCTTC. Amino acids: CASSSPGFNEQFF.